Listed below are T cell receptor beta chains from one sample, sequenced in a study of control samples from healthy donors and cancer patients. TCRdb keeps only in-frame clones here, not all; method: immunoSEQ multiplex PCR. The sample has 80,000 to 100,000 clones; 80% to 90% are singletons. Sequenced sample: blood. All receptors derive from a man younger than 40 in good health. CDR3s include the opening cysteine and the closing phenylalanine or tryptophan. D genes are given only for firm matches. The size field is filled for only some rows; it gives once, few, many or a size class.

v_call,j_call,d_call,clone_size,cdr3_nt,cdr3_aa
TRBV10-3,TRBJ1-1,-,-,TGTGCCATCAGCCTCCAGGGTATGAACACTGAAGCTTTCTTT,CAISLQGMNTEAFF
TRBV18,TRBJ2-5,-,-,TGTGCCAGCTCACCACAAGGGGATGAGACCCAGTACTTC,CASSPQGDETQYF
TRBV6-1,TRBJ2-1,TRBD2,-,TGTGCCAGCAGTGAAGCGGGACTAGCGGGAGTAAATGAGCAGTTCTTC,CASSEAGLAGVNEQFF
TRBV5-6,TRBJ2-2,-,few,TGTGCCAGCAGCTCGCCTTTTGGCGGGGAGCTGTTTTTT,CASSSPFGGELFF
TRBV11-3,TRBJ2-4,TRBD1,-,TGTGCCAGCAGCTTAACGACAGGGAAAAACATTCAGTACTTC,CASSLTTGKNIQYF
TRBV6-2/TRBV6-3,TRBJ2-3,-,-,TGTGCCAGCAGCAACTACCGCGCGGGAAGCACAGATACGCAGTATTTT,CASSNYRAGSTDTQYF
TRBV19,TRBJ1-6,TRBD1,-,TGTGCCAGTAGTCCAATGACAGGGAGTGATTATAATTCACCCCTCCACTTT,CASSPMTGSDYNSPLHF
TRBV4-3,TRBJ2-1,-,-,TGCGCCAGCAGCCAAGACCTTACGGGTGAGCAGTTCTTC,CASSQDLTGEQFF
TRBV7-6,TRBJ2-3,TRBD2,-,TGTGCCAGCAGCTTATCTAAGATAGCGGGAGGTTCCACAGATACGCAGTATTTT,CASSLSKIAGGSTDTQYF
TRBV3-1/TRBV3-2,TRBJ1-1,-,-,TGTGCCAGCAGCCAAGATCACCTGAAAGCTTTCTTT,CASSQDHLKAFF
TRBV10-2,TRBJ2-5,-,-,TGCGCCAGCAGTGAAGGCCCAGGGTTGAGAATCCAAGAGACCCAGTACTTC,CASSEGPGLRIQETQYF
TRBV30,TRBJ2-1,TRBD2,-,TGTGCCTGGAGTGTATTACGACTAGCGGGAGTCGATGAGCAGTTCTTC,CAWSVLRLAGVDEQFF
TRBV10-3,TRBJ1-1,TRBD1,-,TGTGCCATCAGTTTAGACAGGGAGAGGACTGAAGCTTTCTTT,CAISLDRERTEAFF
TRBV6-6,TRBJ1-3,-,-,TGTGCCAGCAGTCGACTACCCGGAGGACATATCTCTGGAAACACCATATATTTT,CASSRLPGGHISGNTIYF
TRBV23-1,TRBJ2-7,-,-,TGCGCCAGCAGTCAATCCCCCAGGGATAGCTACGAGCAGTACTTC,CASSQSPRDSYEQYF
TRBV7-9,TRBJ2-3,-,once,TGTGCCAGCAGTTTAGCGAGCGGGAGCACAGATACGCAGTATTTT,CASSLASGSTDTQYF
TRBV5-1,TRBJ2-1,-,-,TGCGCCAGCAGCGGAACCCCCTCCCGGGGCGACAATGAGCAGTTCTTC,CASSGTPSRGDNEQFF
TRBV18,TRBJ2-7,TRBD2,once,TGTGCCAGCTCACGGGGACTAGACTACGAGCAGTACTTC,CASSRGLDYEQYF
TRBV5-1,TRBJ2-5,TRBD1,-,TGCGCCAGCAGCGAGACAGGGATCGAAGAGACCCAGTACTTC,CASSETGIEETQYF
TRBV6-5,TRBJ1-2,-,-,TGTGCCAGCAGACGGGACGGAGGCGGCTATGGCTACACCTTC,CASRRDGGGYGYTF
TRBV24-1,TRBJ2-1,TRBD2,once,TGTGCCACCAGTGATCCGAAACTAGCGGGAGTGGACAATGAGCAGTTCTTC,CATSDPKLAGVDNEQFF
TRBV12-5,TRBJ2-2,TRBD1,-,TGTGCTAGTGGTCCCCGGACAGGCCCGACCGGGGAGCTGTTTTTT,CASGPRTGPTGELFF
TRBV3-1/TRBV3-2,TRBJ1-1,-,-,TGTGCCAGCAGCCAAGTTTTATCCGAAGCTTTCTTT,CASSQVLSEAFF
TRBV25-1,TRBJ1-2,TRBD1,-,TGTGCCAGCAGTGTGACAGGGATCCACGGCTACACCTTC,CASSVTGIHGYTF
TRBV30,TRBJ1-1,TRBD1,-,TGTGCCTGGAGTAAAGGACAGGGGGGGAACACTGAAGCTTTCTTT,CAWSKGQGGNTEAFF
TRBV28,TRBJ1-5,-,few,TGTGCCAGCTCCCCCAGCCGGGGCGCGGGTCAGCCCCAGCATTTT,CASSPSRGAGQPQHF